These 14 T cell receptor beta chains were all obtained from the same sample, sequenced in a study of shared T cell receptors in the human thymus. Using immunoSEQ multiplex PCR, the repertoire was profiled, and TCRdb retains in-frame clones only, with some absent. The table shows some 700,000 clones, with 80% to 90% occurring only once. The sample also formed part of further work on human thymus T cells.

The sample comprised thymocytes. These receptors were obtained from a girl under two years old with a congenital heart defect.

The chain employs TRBV7-2 and TRBJ1-2; tentatively, D is TRBD1 (6 bases). The germline V gene has CDR1 SGHTA and CDR2 FQGNSA. CDR3 length equals 12 residues. Trimming took 10 bases from V and 7 from J, leaving 16 bases between them. The CDR3 DNA is TGTGCCACCGACCCGAGGGGGGGTGGCTACACCTTC. Translating gives CATDPRGGGYTF.

The chain is built from TRBV5-1 and TRBJ2-7, with TRBD1 matching 9 bases. The CDR3 spans 14 residues. CDR1 is SGHRS, CDR2 YFSETQ, per germline. The ends lost 3 bases at V and 3 bases at J; junction bases unmatched: 4. For the CDR3, the DNA is TGCGCCAGCAGCTGGATGACAGGGGGCTACGAGCAGTACTTC. It is translated as CASSWMTGGYEQYF.

The rearrangement joins TRBV7-3 to TRBJ1-1; perhaps TRBD1 as D (6 bases). Trimming pared 2 bases from V and 1 base from J, leaving 11 bases between. This CDR3 has 15 residues. The V gene's germline CDR1 is SGHTA and CDR2 FQGTGA. CDR3: CASSLGIQGNTEAFF. The CDR3, as DNA: TGTGCCAGCAGCTTAGGAATACAGGGGAACACTGAAGCTTTCTTT.

The rearrangement uses TRBV5-1 and TRBJ2-3; perhaps TRBD2 as D (5 bases). V was shortened by 4 bases and J by 0 bases, with 39 bases between the two germline ends. The CDR3 has 24 amino acids. Germline loops: CDR1 SGHRS, CDR2 YFSETQ. The CDR3 sequence: CASSHTDFSPYVPLHLPSTDTQYF. Written as DNA, the CDR3 is TGCGCCAGCAGCCATACGGACTTCAGCCCCTATGTGCCTCTGCACCTCCCTAGCACAGATACGCAGTATTTT.

CDR3 loop: CASSAKGPNTGELFF. Here the CDR3 DNA reads TGCGCCAGCAGCGCCAAGGGGCCGAACACCGGGGAGCTGTTTTTT. The rearrangement links TRBV5-1 to TRBJ2-2; D is perhaps TRBD1 (5 bases). CDR1 SGHRS and CDR2 YFSETQ come from the germline V gene. This CDR3 region has 15 residues. Trimming stripped 4 bases from V and 0 bases from J, with 10 bases between.

This clone has just one count. The chain employs TRBV7-9 and TRBJ1-4; a weak D match, TRBD1 (5 bases). Trimming shortened V by 1 base and J by 3 bases, and 21 bases separated the two germline ends. Germline-derived CDR1 and CDR2 are SEHNR and FQNEAQ (reference sequence). The CDR3 has 19 amino acids. CDR3 sequence: CASSLVGGHPNRANEKLFF. The CDR3 nucleotides read TGTGCCAGCAGCTTAGTGGGTGGACACCCAAACCGGGCTAATGAAAAACTGTTTTTT.

This clone has only a few counts. The chain joins TRBV20-1 to TRBJ2-3; D is unclear. The length of the CDR3 is 9 residues. Trimming left V 7 bases short and J 6 bases short, with 5 bases between. CDR1 is DFQATT and CDR2 is SNEGSKA in the germline V gene (reference sequence). CDR3 sequence: CSGADTQYF. CDR3 in DNA: TGCAGTGGGGCGGATACGCAGTATTTT.

V usage is TRBV27 and J usage is TRBJ1-1; 9 nucleotides align to TRBD1. Germline CDR1 reads MNHEY; CDR2 reads SMNVEV (reference sequence). Trimming at V came to 8 bases and at J to 1 base, leaving 11 bases not matched to a gene. The CDR3 is 16 amino acids. CDR3 nucleotide sequence: TGTGCCAGCGTTAAGAGTCCGGGACAGGGGAACACTGAAGCTTTCTTT. Its protein is CASVKSPGQGNTEAFF.

The chain carries TRBV9 and TRBJ2-1, with 7 bases identical to TRBD2. Germline CDR1 is SGDLS and CDR2 is YYNGEE. This CDR3 comprises 16 residues. The ends lost 4 bases at V and 4 bases at J; junction bases unmatched: 11. The CDR3 nucleotides are TGTGCCAGCAGCCCAATAAAGCGGGGCAAATACAATGAGCAGTTCTTC. It yields the protein CASSPIKRGKYNEQFF.

The chain is built from TRBV2 and TRBJ1-6, with D possibly being TRBD1 (5 bases). The V and J ends lost 3 bases and 7 bases respectively, with 7 bases between them. The CDR3 sequence is 13 residues long. Per the germline V gene, CDR1 is SNHLY and CDR2 is FYNNEI. The CDR3 sequence is CASSDRENSPLHF. The DNA for the CDR3 is TGTGCCAGCAGTGACAGGGAAAATTCACCCCTCCACTTT.

In its sample, this clone was seen once. CDR3 nucleotides: TGTGCCAGCAGCCACCCCGGGGGACGCACTGGGGCCAACGTCCTGACTTTC. Its protein product is CASSHPGGRTGANVLTF. The V gene is TRBV7-3, the J gene TRBJ2-6, with D maybe TRBD2 (6 bases). The germline CDR1 and CDR2 sequences are SGHTA and FQGTGA. Trimming pared 5 bases from V and 2 bases from J, leaving 16 bases between. The length of the CDR3 is 17 residues. Together with reference TRBV7-3 and TRBJ2-6, the CDR3 gives the full variable domain: GAGVSQTPSNKVTEKGKYVELRCDPISGHTALYWYRQSLGQGPEFLIYFQGTGAADDSGLPNDRFFAVRPEGSVSTLKIQRTERGDSAVYLCASSHPGGRTGANVLTFGAGSRLTVL.

This clone was observed a few times. The rearrangement joins TRBV30 to TRBJ1-6; no reliable D call. The CDR3 has 18 residues. From germline, CDR1 is GTSNPN and CDR2 SVGIG (reference sequence). The V end was cut by 1 base, the J end by 7 bases, with 23 bases between. The DNA of the CDR3 is TGTGCCTGGAGTGCAGTCGGGAGGGCCATTTTTTACAATTCACCCCTCCACTTT. This codes for CAWSAVGRAIFYNSPLHF.

The J gene is TRBJ2-7, the V gene TRBV7-9, with D possibly matching TRBD2 (5 bases). The CDR3 extends over 16 amino acids. Germline V gene data show CDR1 as SEHNR and CDR2 as FQNEAQ (reference sequence). V lost 3 bases and J 3 bases, leaving 18 bases between the germline ends. The CDR3 bases are TGTGCCAGCAGCTTTCGGGCGGGCCAGTTATACTACGAGCAGTACTTC. Translated: CASSFRAGQLYYEQYF.

This clone was detected once. The V and J genes are TRBV2 and TRBJ2-7, with 9 bases fitting TRBD1. Trimming cost V 7 bases and J 9 bases; bases outside gene matches: 13. The CDR3 runs to 14 residues. CDR1 SNHLY and CDR2 FYNNEI come from the germline V gene. In DNA form, the CDR3 reads TGTGCCAGCAATAGGACAGGGGCAACAAAGGGGCAGTACTTC. Translated, it gives CASNRTGATKGQYF.